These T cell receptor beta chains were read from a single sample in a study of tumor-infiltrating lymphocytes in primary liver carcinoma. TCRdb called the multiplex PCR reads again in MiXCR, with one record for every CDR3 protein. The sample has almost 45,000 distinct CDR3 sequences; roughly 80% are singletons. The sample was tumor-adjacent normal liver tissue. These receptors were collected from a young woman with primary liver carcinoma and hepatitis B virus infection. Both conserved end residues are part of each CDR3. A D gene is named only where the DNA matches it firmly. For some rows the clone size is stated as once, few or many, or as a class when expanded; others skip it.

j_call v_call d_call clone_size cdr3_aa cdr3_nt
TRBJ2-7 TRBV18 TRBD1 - CDSSPGQETHEQYF TGTGACAGCTCACCTGGACAGGAGACCCACGAGCAGTACTTC
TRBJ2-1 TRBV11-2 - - CASSSGSYNVQFF TGTGCCAGCAGCTCAGGATCCTACAATGTGCAGTTCTTC
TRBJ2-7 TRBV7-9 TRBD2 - CASSFTGLATYEQYF TGTGCCAGCAGCTTCACTGGACTAGCGACCTACGAGCAGTACTTC
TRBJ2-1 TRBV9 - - CASGRTGRRESGNEQFF TGTGCCAGCGGCCGAACAGGGAGGCGGGAGAGTGGAAATGAGCAGTTTTTC
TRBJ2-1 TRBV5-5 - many CASSLRLVNEQFF TGTGCCAGCAGCTTGCGTCTTGTAAATGAGCAGTTCTTC
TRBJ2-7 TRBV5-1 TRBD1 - CASSLRTGTYEQYF TGCGCCAGCAGCTTAAGGACAGGCACCTACGAGCAGTACTTC
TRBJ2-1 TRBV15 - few CATSRDLGTYNGQFF TGTGCCACCAGCAGAGATTTGGGGACCTACAATGGGCAGTTCTTC
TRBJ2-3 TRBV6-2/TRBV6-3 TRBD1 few CARGTGWTDTQYF TGTGCCAGAGGGACAGGGTGGACAGATACGCAATATTTT
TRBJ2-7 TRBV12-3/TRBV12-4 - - CASSRQGLAYEQYF TGTGCCAGCAGTCGCCAGGGACTTGCCTACGAGCAGTACTTC
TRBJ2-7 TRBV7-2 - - CASSRVLGGAYEQYF TGTGCCAGCAGTCGGGTCCTTGGCGGGGCCTACGAGCAGTACTTC
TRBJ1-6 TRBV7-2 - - CASRVSGAYNSPLHF TGTGCCAGCAGGGTCTCGGGGGCCTATAATTCACCCCTCCACTTT
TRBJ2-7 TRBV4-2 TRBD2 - CVSDPGAGANYEQYF TGTGTCAGCGATCCTGGAGCGGGAGCCAACTACGAACAGTACTTC
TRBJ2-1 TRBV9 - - CASSVDYRNEQFF TGTGCCAGTAGCGTAGACTACCGCAATGAGCAGTTCTTC
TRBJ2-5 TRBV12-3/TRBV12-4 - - CASSSTARVEAQYF TGTGCCAGCAGCTCAACAGCGAGGGTAGAGGCCCAGTACTTC
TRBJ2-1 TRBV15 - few CATSRDRDPSYNEQFF TGTGCCACCAGCAGAGATCGGGATCCCTCCTACAATGAGCAGTTCTTC
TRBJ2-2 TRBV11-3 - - CASSLVPIRVGGELFF TGTGCCAGCAGCTTGGTTCCCATTAGGGTGGGCGGGGAGCTGTTCTTT